The rows below give T cell receptor beta chains drawn from one sample of a study of graft-versus-host responses after intestinal transplantation. The table came from immunoSEQ multiplex PCR; TCRdb's copy has only in-frame clones and leaves some out. Here the sample spans about 22,000 clones, 40% to 45% being singletons. The specimen comprised alloreactive CD8+ T cells from a mixed lymphocyte reaction culture, sampled before intestinal transplant. The receptors derive from a human patient who received an intestinal transplant. The CDR3 runs from the conserved cysteine through the conserved F or W. The D gene is left open where the match is weak. Only some rows state a clone size, as once, few, many or a class for expanded clones.

d_gene,j_gene,abundance,v_gene,CDR3aa,CDR3nt
.,TRBJ1-2,medium-sized,TRBV5-6,CASSPWVNYGYTF,TGTGCCAGCAGCCCGTGGGTTAACTATGGCTACACCTTC
.,TRBJ1-4,.,TRBV18,CASSPWGGDEKLFF,TGTGCCAGCTCACCATGGGGTGGAGATGAAAAACTGTTTTTT
.,TRBJ2-5,.,TRBV7-6,CASSFSSGQETQYF,TGTGCCAGCAGCTTTTCAAGCGGGCAAGAGACCCAGTACTTC
.,TRBJ2-2,.,TRBV5-1,CASSFRGIGELFF,TGCGCCAGCAGCTTCCGGGGAATCGGGGAGCTGTTTTTT
.,TRBJ1-4,few,TRBV10-1,CARTIRDGNEKLFF,TGCGCCAGAACGATCCGGGACGGTAATGAAAAACTGTTTTTT
.,TRBJ2-7,few,TRBV6-5,CSFFKQKTAYEQYF,TGTTCTTTTTTCAAGCAGAAGACGGCATACGAGCAGTACTTC
.,TRBJ1-1,.,TRBV30,CAWSSWASPGGAFF,TGTGCCTGGAGTAGTTGGGCAAGCCCGGGTGGAGCTTTCTTT
TRBD2,TRBJ2-7,few,TRBV29-1,CSVEGAGESYEQYF,TGCAGCGTTGAAGGGGCGGGAGAGTCCTACGAGCAGTACTTC
TRBD2,TRBJ2-5,.,TRBV28,CASSFGLAGGLREQYF,TGTGCCAGCAGTTTTGGACTAGCGGGAGGGTTAAGGGAGCAGTACTTC
.,TRBJ2-7,few,TRBV6-4,CASSDGPLSYEQYF,TGTGCCAGCAGTGACGGCCCGCTCTCCTACGAGCAGTACTTC
TRBD2,TRBJ2-7,.,TRBV5-1,CASSWGLAGGSSYEQYF,TGCGCCAGCAGCTGGGGACTAGCGGGAGGGAGCTCCTACGAGCAGTACTTC
.,TRBJ2-2,.,TRBV9,CASSVDPRLPGELFF,TGTGCCAGCAGCGTAGACCCTCGCCTCCCGGGGGAGCTGTTTTTT
.,TRBJ1-5,few,TRBV6-5,CASSYSQVGPQHF,TGTGCCAGCAGTTACTCACAGGTTGGGCCCCAGCATTTT
.,TRBJ1-2,.,TRBV6-1,CAISERAGTGYTF,TGTGCCATCAGTGAGAGGGCAGGTACGGGCTACACCTTC
TRBD2,TRBJ2-4,few,TRBV7-9,CASSFGTTKNIQYF,TGTGCCAGCAGCTTCGGGACTACCAAAAACATTCAGTACTTC
TRBD2,TRBJ2-7,.,TRBV7-6,CASSSSGRWYEQYF,TGTGCCAGCAGCTCTAGCGGGAGATGGTACGAGCAGTACTTC
.,TRBJ1-1,.,TRBV27,CASSLWGWTEAFF,TGTGCCAGCAGTTTATGGGGTTGGACTGAAGCTTTCTTT
TRBD2,TRBJ2-7,few,TRBV7-2,CASSTGLAGSYEQYF,TGTGCCAGCAGCACAGGACTAGCGGGTTCCTACGAGCAGTACTTC
.,TRBJ1-1,.,TRBV6-4,CASSRPHVNTEAFF,TGTGCCAGCAGTCGCCCGCATGTGAACACTGAAGCTTTCTTT
.,TRBJ2-2,medium-sized,TRBV7-3,CASSLNVAYTGELFF,TGTGCCAGCAGCTTAAACGTAGCGTACACCGGGGAGCTGTTTTTT
TRBD2,TRBJ2-7,.,TRBV5-4,CASSPGLAGWGVHEQYF,TGTGCCAGCAGCCCCGGACTAGCGGGATGGGGTGTGCACGAGCAGTACTTC
TRBD2,TRBJ2-3,few,TRBV7-9,CASSFRPGLASDTQYF,TGTGCCAGCAGCTTTCGTCCGGGACTAGCATCAGATACGCAGTATTTT
.,TRBJ2-7,medium-sized,TRBV28,CASSPYPYEQYF,TGTGCCAGCAGTCCCTACCCCTACGAGCAGTACTTC
.,TRBJ1-2,medium-sized,TRBV28,CASRLLQLGGYTF,TGTGCCAGCAGGCTCCTACAACTGGGTGGCTACACCTTC
TRBD2,TRBJ2-5,.,TRBV11-3,CASSLGLAAQETQYF,TGTGCCAGCAGCCTGGGACTAGCGGCACAAGAGACCCAGTACTTC
.,TRBJ2-7,.,TRBV28,CASTLLPYEQYF,TGTGCCAGCACCCTTCTTCCTTACGAGCAGTACTTC
.,TRBJ2-7,.,TRBV7-5,CARDSPWELAYTYEQYF,TGTGCCAGAGATTCCCCATGGGAACTAGCGTATACCTACGAGCAGTACTTC
.,TRBJ2-5,.,TRBV15,CATSRDRSWADQETQYF,TGTGCCACCAGCAGAGATCGAAGTTGGGCGGACCAAGAGACCCAGTACTTC
TRBD1,TRBJ2-7,.,TRBV6-5,CASAGAGQGSYEQYF,TGTGCCTCTGCCGGGGCGGGACAGGGCTCCTACGAGCAGTACTTC
TRBD2,TRBJ2-7,.,TRBV7-8,CASSLSSGRPSSYEQYF,TGTGCCAGCAGCTTAAGTAGCGGGAGGCCGAGCTCCTACGAGCAGTACTTC
TRBD1,TRBJ2-4,.,TRBV18,CASSPSGQGVGAKNIQYF,TGTGCCAGCTCACCCTCGGGACAGGGGGTCGGGGCCAAAAACATTCAGTACTTC
TRBD1,TRBJ2-7,.,TRBV28,CASSGPGTGWPEQYF,TGTGCCAGCAGCGGACCCGGGACAGGGTGGCCCGAGCAGTACTTC
.,TRBJ1-3,.,TRBV14,CASSQDSAKGGNTIYF,TGTGCCAGCAGCCAAGATTCGGCAAAAGGAGGTAACACCATATATTTT
.,TRBJ1-2,.,TRBV27,CASSLRGPFGSTAWNPNYGYTF,TGTGCCAGCAGTTTACGGGGGCCTTTTGGTTCGACAGCATGGAACCCTAACTATGGCTACACCTTC
.,TRBJ2-1,.,TRBV28,CASRTISEGLSYNEQFF,TGTGCCAGCAGAACGATCTCGGAGGGCCTTTCCTACAATGAGCAGTTCTTC
TRBD1,TRBJ1-4,few,TRBV28,CASRPTRDRGEKLFF,TGTGCCAGCAGACCAACCCGGGACAGGGGTGAAAAACTGTTTTTT
.,TRBJ1-4,few,TRBV6-1,CASSYWDGNEKLFF,TGTGCCAGCAGTTATTGGGACGGAAATGAAAAACTGTTTTTT
TRBD2,TRBJ2-7,.,TRBV7-2,CASSTRLAGGPLCEQYF,TGTGCCAGCAGCACCAGACTAGCGGGAGGCCCTCTGTGTGAGCAGTACTTC
.,TRBJ1-2,.,TRBV6-5,CASTSANYGYTF,TGTGCCAGCACCTCCGCAAACTATGGCTACACCTTC
TRBD2,TRBJ2-1,few,TRBV7-7,CASSFAGGHNEQFF,TGTGCTAGCAGCTTCGCGGGAGGGCACAATGAGCAGTTCTTC
.,TRBJ2-2,few,TRBV27,CASTAGSTVNTGELFF,TGTGCCAGCACCGCCGGGTCGACCGTGAACACCGGGGAGCTGTTTTTT
.,TRBJ2-7,few,TRBV7-9,CASSPLSMEQYF,TGTGCCAGCAGCCCATTAAGTATGGAGCAGTACTTC
.,TRBJ2-1,.,TRBV27,CASSFGDEQFF,TGTGCCAGCAGTTTCGGGGATGAGCAGTTCTTC
TRBD2,TRBJ2-7,few,TRBV28,CASNRAGEAGRYF,TGTGCCAGCAATCGAGCGGGGGAGGCGGGGCGGTACTTC
TRBD1,TRBJ2-7,.,TRBV7-9,CASSFGQGSYEQYF,TGTGCCAGCAGCTTTGGACAGGGATCCTACGAGCAGTACTTC
.,TRBJ2-7,few,TRBV2,CASNPEFLREQYF,TGTGCCAGCAATCCGGAATTCCTACGCGAGCAGTACTTC
.,TRBJ1-2,.,TRBV2,CASSLDGIYGYTF,TGTGCCAGCAGCTTGGACGGAATCTATGGCTACACCTTC
TRBD2,TRBJ2-3,.,TRBV7-9,CASSLTGLAGDTQYF,TGTGCCAGCAGCTTGACAGGACTAGCAGGGGATACGCAGTATTTT
.,TRBJ2-5,.,TRBV5-1,CASRPVGAEPQETQYF,TGCGCCAGCAGGCCGGTGGGGGCAGAACCCCAAGAGACCCAGTACTTC
.,TRBJ2-6,.,TRBV12-5,CASGQMVLQGQSRANVLTF,TGTGCTAGTGGTCAAATGGTTTTGCAGGGACAAAGTCGGGCCAACGTCCTGACTTTC
.,TRBJ2-1,.,TRBV7-8,CASSLVWWNQGHNEQFF,TGTGCCAGCAGCTTAGTGTGGTGGAACCAGGGGCACAATGAGCAGTTCTTC
.,TRBJ1-4,.,TRBV10-1,CASNGAKSNRGKLFF,TGCGCCAGCAACGGGGCGAAGTCGAATAGGGGGAAACTGTTTTTT